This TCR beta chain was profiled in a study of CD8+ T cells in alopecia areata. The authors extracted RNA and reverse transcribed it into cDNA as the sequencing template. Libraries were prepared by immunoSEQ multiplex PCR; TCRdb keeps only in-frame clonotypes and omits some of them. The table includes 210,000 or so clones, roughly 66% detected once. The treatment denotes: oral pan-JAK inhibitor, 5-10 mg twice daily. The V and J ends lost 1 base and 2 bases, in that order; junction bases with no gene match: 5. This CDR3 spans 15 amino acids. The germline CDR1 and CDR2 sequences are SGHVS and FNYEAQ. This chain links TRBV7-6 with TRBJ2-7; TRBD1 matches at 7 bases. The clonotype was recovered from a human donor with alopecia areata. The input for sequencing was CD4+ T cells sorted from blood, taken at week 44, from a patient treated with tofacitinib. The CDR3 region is CASSLDRGLTYEQYF. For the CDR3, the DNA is TGTGCCAGCAGCTTAGACAGGGGTTTGACCTACGAGCAGTACTTC.